Each of the 30 T cell receptor beta chains below was sequenced from the same sample in a study of cytomegalovirus exposure and HLA in healthy donors. The PCR contained 60 Vbeta and 13 Jbeta primers. The data were produced by immunoSEQ multiplex PCR, yet TCRdb's version contains in-frame clones alone and is incomplete. The data hold 130,000 or so clones, with around 83% observed a single time. Sequenced sample: PBMCs. All receptors derive from a woman aged 25 to 45 in good health and CMV-seropositive.

This rearrangement joins TRBV28 to TRBJ2-7; maybe TRBD2 (5 bases). V was cut by 7 bases and J by 1 base, with 11 bases left in between. There are 13 residues in the CDR3. Looked up from germline, CDR1 is MDHEN and CDR2 is SYDVKM. The chain's CDR3 is CASNEGVSYEQYF. The CDR3 DNA sequence: TGTGCCAGCAACGAGGGCGTTTCCTACGAGCAGTACTTC.

This clone was seen more than once but under ten times. The chain carries TRBV5-1 and TRBJ1-2, with 8 bases fitting TRBD1. The junction had 5 bases not matched to a gene; V was cut back by 0 bases and J by 4 bases. The germline V gene has CDR1 SGHRS and CDR2 YFSETQ. CDR3 length: 15 amino acids. The CDR3 DNA reads TGCGCCAGCAGCTTGGACCCAGGGGGCTCCTATGGCTACACCTTC. This sequence encodes CASSLDPGGSYGYTF.

V and J are TRBV5-6 and TRBJ2-1; the match to TRBD1 covers 7 bases. Trimming at V came to 4 bases and at J to 6 bases, leaving 10 bases not matched to a gene. CDR1 is SGHDT, CDR2 YYEEEE, per germline. The CDR3 loop spans 15 amino acids. The CDR3 region is CASSLTPTGFNEQFF. The CDR3, as DNA: TGTGCCAGCAGCCTCACCCCGACAGGGTTCAATGAGCAGTTCTTC. The variable domain in full, completed from reference TRBV5-6 and TRBJ2-1, reads DAGVTQSPTHLIKTRGQQVTLRCSPKSGHDTVSWYQQALGQGPQFIFQYYEEEERQRGNFPDRFSGHQFPNYSSELNVNALLLGDSALYLCASSLTPTGFNEQFFGPGTRLTVL.

The V and J genes are TRBV6-6 and TRBJ1-1; D unclear. With 0 bases removed from V and 7 bases from J, the gap between germline ends came to 6 bases. Germline V gene lookup returns CDR1 MNHNY and CDR2 SVGAGI (reference sequence). The CDR3 runs to 12 residues. The CDR3 loop is CASSYSSGEAFF. The CDR3 nucleotides read TGTGCCAGCAGTTACTCGTCCGGTGAAGCTTTCTTT.

This chain connects TRBV18 to TRBJ2-1; D is ambiguous. From germline, CDR1 is KGHSH and CDR2 LQKENI. Trimming shortened V by 0 bases and J by 6 bases, and 6 bases separated the two germline ends. The CDR3 sequence is 13 residues long. The CDR3 nucleotides read TGTGCCAGCTCACCACCATCCGTCAATGAGCAGTTCTTC. This encodes CASSPPSVNEQFF.

The chain is built from TRBV10-3 and TRBJ2-1; 11 bases are a match to TRBD2. The germline V gene has CDR1 ENHRY and CDR2 SYGVKD. The V segment lost 4 bases and the J segment 4 bases; nucleotides outside the gene matches: 6. The CDR3 spans 16 residues. This chain's CDR3 is CAISAGTSGPYNEQFF. CDR3 in DNA: TGTGCCATCAGTGCCGGGACTAGCGGACCATACAATGAGCAGTTCTTC.

This rearrangement joins TRBV9 to TRBJ2-1; D uncertain. The CDR3 runs 12 residues. Per the germline V gene, CDR1 is SGDLS and CDR2 is YYNGEE. V lost 1 base and J 10 bases, leaving 9 bases between the germline ends. CDR3 sequence: CASSVNSNEQFF. The DNA for the CDR3 is TGTGCCAGCAGCGTAAACTCAAACGAGCAGTTCTTC.

The chain has TRBV29-1 and TRBJ2-7, with TRBD1 matching 8 bases. The V segment lost 2 bases and the J segment 0 bases; nucleotides outside the gene matches: 0. Germline V gene lookup returns CDR1 SQVTM and CDR2 ANQGSEA. There are 13 residues in the CDR3. CDR3 nucleotides: TGCAGCGTTGAAACAGGGGGCTCCTACGAGCAGTACTTC. Its protein product is CSVETGGSYEQYF.

The count of this clone is one. The chain uses TRBV30 and TRBJ2-7; tentative D call: TRBD1 (6 bases). Trimming shortened V by 3 bases and J by 0 bases, and 24 bases separated the two germline ends. CDR3 length: 18 residues. CDR1 and CDR2 from the germline V gene are GTSNPN and SVGIG (reference sequence). The CDR3 is CAWSFRDTRLLSSYEQYF. For the CDR3, the DNA is TGTGCCTGGAGCTTCCGGGACACTAGATTATTAAGCTCCTACGAGCAGTACTTC. Full variable domain (missing parts from reference TRBV30 and TRBJ2-7): SQTIHQWPATLVQPVGSPLSLECTVEGTSNPNLYWYRQAAGRGLQLLFYSVGIGQISSEVPQNLSASRPQDRQFILSSKKLLLSDSGFYLCAWSFRDTRLLSSYEQYFGPGTRLTVT.

This clone has more than one count but fewer than ten. The V call is TRBV19, the J call TRBJ1-2; D gene ambiguous. Trimming cost V 7 bases and J 4 bases, with 16 bases left between them. Germline V gene sequence: CDR1 LNHDA, CDR2 SQIVND (reference sequence). The CDR3 runs 14 residues. CDR3 in DNA: TGTGCCAGTACGGCAGGCGTGGTCGGCTATGGCTACACCTTC. Protein: CASTAGVVGYGYTF.

Worth noting for this clone: The sample carries other DNA sequences with the same CDR3. The chain employs TRBV30 and TRBJ1-5; D unclear. Trimming removed 0 bases at V and 2 bases at J, with 5 bases between. This CDR3 has 13 amino acids. CDR1 is GTSNPN and CDR2 is SVGIG in the germline V gene (reference sequence). Here the CDR3 DNA reads TGTGCCTGGAGTGTACAAGGCAATCAGCCCCAGCATTTT. Protein: CAWSVQGNQPQHF.

The V and J genes are TRBV5-5 and TRBJ1-1, with D perhaps TRBD1 (6 bases). The CDR3 totals 14 residues. The germline V and J ends were trimmed by 3 bases and 5 bases, with 14 bases remaining between them. Germline V gene sequence: CDR1 SGHKS, CDR2 YYEKEE (reference sequence). CDR3 nucleotides: TGTGCCAGCAGCTCCACCACAGGGTTAACTGAAGCTTTCTTT. Its protein product is CASSSTTGLTEAFF.

This chain links TRBV30 with TRBJ2-1; TRBD1 aligns across 8 bases. The length of the CDR3 is 14 residues. The ends lost 2 bases at V and 8 bases at J; junction bases unmatched: 8. CDR1 is GTSNPN and CDR2 is SVGIG in the germline V gene (reference sequence). The CDR3 DNA is TGTGCCTGGAGTACTGGGACAGGTGACGATGAGCAGTTCTTC. Its translation: CAWSTGTGDDEQFF.

The V gene is TRBV28, the J gene TRBJ2-5; 7 nucleotides align to TRBD2. The trim removed 5 bases at V and 2 bases at J, leaving 14 bases unmatched. The CDR3 is 17 amino acids. Germline V gene lookup returns CDR1 MDHEN and CDR2 SYDVKM. CDR3 in DNA: TGTGCCAGCAGTGTATACCCCCGCGGGAGTACACAAGAGACCCAGTACTTC. Protein product: CASSVYPRGSTQETQYF.

The rearrangement links TRBV7-2 to TRBJ2-7; weak D call: TRBD2 (5 bases). The germline V gene encodes CDR1 SGHTA and CDR2 FQGNSA. The CDR3 is 13 residues long. Trimming removed 5 bases at V and 4 bases at J, with 12 bases between. CDR3 coding DNA: TGTGCCAGCAGCCCTTGGACTGCTTACGAGCAGTACTTC. Encoded protein: CASSPWTAYEQYF.

This chain links TRBV29-1 with TRBJ2-7, with 7 bases identical to TRBD1. With V trimmed by 5 bases and J by 0 bases, 4 bases remained unmatched. This CDR3 has 13 residues. CDR1 and CDR2 (germline): SQVTM, ANQGSEA. CDR3 DNA sequence: TGCAGCGTTTCGACAGGGAGCTCCTACGAGCAGTACTTC. This gives the protein CSVSTGSSYEQYF.

J is TRBJ2-1 and V is TRBV5-1, with 10 bases lining up with TRBD2. Germline V gene lookup returns CDR1 SGHRS and CDR2 YFSETQ. The CDR3 spans 15 residues. With V trimmed by 2 bases and J by 10 bases, 9 bases remained unmatched. CDR3 in amino acids: CASSFGLADAGEQFF. CDR3 DNA: TGCGCCAGCAGCTTTGGACTAGCGGACGCAGGGGAGCAGTTCTTC.

This chain connects TRBV5-6 to TRBJ2-4; 7 nucleotides line up with TRBD2. Germline CDR1 is SGHDT and CDR2 is YYEEEE. Trimming at V came to 4 bases and at J to 7 bases, leaving 11 bases not matched to a gene. The CDR3 is 15 amino acids. The CDR3 protein is CASSLKRTGGNIQYF. For the CDR3, the DNA is TGTGCCAGCAGCCTAAAGCGGACCGGGGGGAACATTCAGTACTTC.

The gene calls are TRBV18 and TRBJ2-3; a possible D gene is TRBD1 (7 bases). Per the germline V gene, CDR1 is KGHSH and CDR2 is LQKENI. The CDR3 contains 16 residues. Trimming took off 3 bases at V and 0 bases at J, with 13 bases between the two ends. The CDR3 here is CASSPVGGQSTDTQYF. For the CDR3, the DNA is TGTGCCAGCTCACCTGTGGGGGGACAGAGCACAGATACGCAGTATTTT.

This clone was observed a single time. This chain joins TRBV7-8 and TRBJ2-1, with a tentative D call TRBD2 (5 bases). V shed 3 bases and J shed 4 bases, with 22 bases lying between them. This CDR3 is built from 18 residues. CDR1 is SGHVS, CDR2 FQNEAQ, per germline. CDR3 loop: CASSLNRLRGRGYNEQFF. In DNA, the CDR3 is TGTGCCAGCAGCTTGAATAGGCTTCGCGGTCGAGGGTACAATGAGCAGTTCTTC. Full variable domain (rest looked up from reference TRBV7-8 and TRBJ2-1): GAGVSQSPRYKVAKRGQDVALRCDPISGHVSLFWYQQALGQGPEFLTYFQNEAQLDKSGLPSDRFFAERPEGSVSTLKIQRTQQEDSAVYLCASSLNRLRGRGYNEQFFGPGTRLTVL.

The rearrangement links TRBV5-6 to TRBJ1-5; D is possibly TRBD1 (5 bases). Looked up from germline, CDR1 is SGHDT and CDR2 is YYEEEE. The CDR3 runs 15 residues. The ends were cut back, 2 bases at V and 3 bases at J, with 12 bases in the middle. The CDR3 DNA follows: TGTGCCAGCAGCTTTGGTGGGGGGTACAATCAGCCCCAGCATTTT. Amino acid sequence: CASSFGGGYNQPQHF.

The J gene is TRBJ2-1, the V gene TRBV5-1; 9 bases are a match to TRBD1. Unmatched junction bases numbered 7, after V lost 5 bases and J lost 1 base. Germline CDR1 is SGHRS and CDR2 is YFSETQ. This CDR3 comprises 16 residues. The CDR3: CASSRTGVQSYNEQFF. The CDR3 nucleotides read TGCGCCAGCAGTAGGACAGGGGTACAGTCCTACAATGAGCAGTTCTTC. Full variable domain (rest looked up from reference TRBV5-1 and TRBJ2-1): KAGVTQTPRYLIKTRGQQVTLSCSPISGHRSVSWYQQTPGQGLQFLFEYFSETQRNKGNFPGRFSGRQFSNSRSEMNVSTLELGDSALYLCASSRTGVQSYNEQFFGPGTRLTVL.

The chain links TRBV9 to TRBJ1-3; D uncertain. The CDR3 is 14 residues long. Germline V CDR1 and CDR2: SGDLS, YYNGEE. Trimming stripped 3 bases from V and 4 bases from J, with 11 bases between. The DNA for the CDR3 is TGTGCCAGCAGCGCCCAAATCCAAGGAAACACCATATATTTT. Translated, it gives CASSAQIQGNTIYF.

This clone was found once. The CDR3 coding sequence is TGTGCCAGCAGCCAAGGAGGAAGGGAGGAGAGGGAGACCCAGTACTTC. Translated, it gives CASSQGGREERETQYF. The chain couples TRBV4-2 to TRBJ2-5, with TRBD2 as a possible D gene (6 bases). The CDR3 spans 16 residues. The germline gives CDR1 LGHNA, CDR2 YNFKEQ. The germline V and J ends were trimmed by 1 base and 5 bases, with 17 bases remaining between them.

J is TRBJ2-5 and V is TRBV11-2; TRBD2 might be the D (6 bases). The DNA end lines up better with TRBJ2-7; the J call may be wrong. The germline CDR1 and CDR2 sequences are SGHAT and FQNNGV. There are 15 residues in the CDR3. The chain's CDR3 is CASSLRAGRRHEQYF. CDR3 DNA sequence: TGTGCCAGCAGCTTAAGGGCAGGGAGGCGGCACGAGCAGTACTTC.

The chain has TRBV9 and TRBJ2-2; D is perhaps TRBD1 (6 bases). Per germline, CDR1 SGDLS and CDR2 YYNGEE. V lost 0 bases and J 1 base, leaving 10 bases between the germline ends. This CDR3 is built from 16 residues. CDR3 sequence: CASSVDAQGNTGELFF. The CDR3, as DNA: TGTGCCAGCAGCGTAGATGCACAGGGGAACACCGGGGAGCTGTTTTTT.

CDR3 amino acids: CSVPFGNTGELFF. The DNA of the CDR3 is TGCAGCGTCCCCTTCGGGAACACCGGGGAGCTGTTTTTT. The V and J genes are TRBV29-1 and TRBJ2-2; D ambiguous. Per germline, CDR1 SQVTM and CDR2 ANQGSEA. Trimming took 6 bases from V and 1 from J, leaving 9 bases between them. This CDR3 has 13 residues.

V usage is TRBV6-5 and J usage is TRBJ1-3; D gene uncertain. This CDR3 spans 14 amino acids. The germline V and J ends were trimmed by 4 bases and 2 bases, with 9 bases remaining between them. The germline V gene encodes CDR1 MNHEY and CDR2 SVGAGI. CDR3 amino acids: CASSSSPAGNTIYF. The CDR3 region has the DNA TGTGCCAGCAGTTCCTCTCCAGCTGGAAACACCATATATTTT.

This chain connects TRBV6-9 to TRBJ1-4, with D tentatively TRBD1 (5 bases). The CDR3 has 13 residues. CDR1 is MNHGY, CDR2 SVAAGI, per germline. V was cut by 9 bases and J by 5 bases, with 13 bases left in between. The CDR3 is CARRPGGNEKLFF. In DNA form, the CDR3 reads TGTGCCAGAAGACCGGGGGGGAATGAAAAACTGTTTTTT.

The rearrangement joins TRBV10-3 to TRBJ1-6, with TRBD1 as a possible D gene (5 bases). The germline gives CDR1 ENHRY, CDR2 SYGVKD. This CDR3 comprises 14 residues. The V end lost 8 bases, the J end lost 6 bases, and 14 bases lay between the germline ends. CDR3 bases: TGTGCCATCGGTGGTGACAGAATTAATTCACCCCTCCACTTT. Translation gives CAIGGDRINSPLHF.